Sequencing of this T cell receptor beta chain was carried out in a study of blood T cell repertoires in COVID-19. Across the whole study: Sites in the United States, Italy and Spain provided acute and convalescent COVID-19 samples. PBMCs, B-cell-depleted T cells, or T cells were the source of the cDNA or gDNA that made up the material.

The V and J ends lost 2 bases and 9 bases, in that order; junction bases with no gene match: 13. In germline, CDR1 is SGHRS, CDR2 YFSETQ. CDR3 size: 16 residues. TCRdb keeps only in-frame clones here, not all; method: immunoSEQ multiplex PCR. The sample has about 170,000 clones; more than 70% are singletons. In this sample, this clone turned up once. This chain links TRBV5-1 with TRBJ2-1; 8 positions agree with TRBD2. The TCR comes from an elderly woman with active or convalescent COVID-19. Sequencing input: peripheral blood. The CDR3 DNA follows: TGCGCCAGCAGCTTAGGGTCGGGAGGGCGCTCGGGTGAGCAGTTCTTC. Amino acids: CASSLGSGGRSGEQFF.